This TCR beta chain is from a study of blood T cell repertoires in COVID-19 (dated by TCRdb to 2019 to 2021). For the wider study: The collaborator samples originated in the United States, Italy and Spain and spanned the acute and convalescent phases of COVID-19. Deeply sampled blood TCRbeta repertoires from subjects exposed to, actively infected with, or recovered from COVID-19 were included in the dataset. Sample metadata almost always included a de-identified subject ID, COVID-19 status, age in years and sex. The material from the prospective study consisted of cDNA or gDNA derived from T cells, B-cell-depleted T cells, or PBMCs. Where available, HLA class I and class II types were obtained from metadata supplied by the sample provider rather than from assay-based typing. Samples were obtained from the ongoing ImmuneRACE study (first 160 participants) and from some 1,200 subjects provided by 6 global collaborators. A freely available public database, intended as a resource for researchers studying the immune response to SARS-CoV-2, is where the repertoires were released.

General conclusions and limits of the study: The amount of clinical and demographic metadata varied by source and participant and was provided uncurated.

Enrolling through a virtual design, the prospective study's participants ranged in age from roughly 18 to 90 years and lived across 24 United States geographic areas. In the prospective study, participants were assigned to cohorts based on the clinical history participants reported in a screening survey and a study questionnaire. ImmuneRACE Cohort 3 recovered participants were defined by two consecutive negative NP/OP PCR tests, healthcare professional clearance, or symptom resolution. Mobile phlebotomists in the prospective study collected whole blood, serum and a nasopharyngeal or oropharyngeal swab from every participant. Additional blood draws and questionnaires over an approximately 2-month period could optionally be provided by prospective study participants. Before DNA extraction, prospective study blood samples were shipped either frozen or at room temperature. This clone occurred once. There is no known antigen for this receptor. No base qualities exist here, and no much larger clone lies one base off it.

From cysteine to phenylalanine, the CDR3 is 14 amino acids long. The entry retains the CDR3 DNA only, 42 bases that are in frame from base 1. From the germline V gene (reference sequence), CDR1 is DFQATT and CDR2 is SNEGSKA. Trimming at the junction amounts to 3 bases on V and 8 bases on J, and the germline ends lie 17 bases apart. TCRbeta CDR3 regions were amplified from genomic DNA using the immunoSEQ Assay, a bias-controlled multiplex PCR. For the original study's pipeline: The number of nucleated cells in each sample was estimated from the amplification of reference gene primers within the assay. To quantify the absolute abundance of each unique TCRbeta CDR3 rearrangement, sequence reads were collapsed and filtered. For each sample, productive Simpson clonality was calculated by taking the square root of Simpson's diversity index across productive rearrangements. TCRdb took over this immuneACCESS table, retaining in-frame rearrangements with V and J assigned. Such tables are incomplete; in checked studies, under half of the missing clones stem from an unresolved V gene, and the remainder is unexplained. Clonal size and the V and J genes are those of that table, whereas D and trimming came from the DNA. Here the sample has roughly 140,000 clones; more than 75% occur a single time. The ten largest account for roughly 12% of the sample.

The receptor comes from a man in his 60s who had recovered from COVID-19. Recombination joined TRBV20-1 with TRBJ2-4; TRBD2 could be the D gene, as 6 bases match. The sample taken for sequencing was PBMCs or T cells enriched from blood (not recorded which). The CDR3 loop reads CSASRLSPGDIQYF. The DNA is TGCAGTGCTAGTCGGTTGAGTCCGGGAGACATTCAGTACTTC.